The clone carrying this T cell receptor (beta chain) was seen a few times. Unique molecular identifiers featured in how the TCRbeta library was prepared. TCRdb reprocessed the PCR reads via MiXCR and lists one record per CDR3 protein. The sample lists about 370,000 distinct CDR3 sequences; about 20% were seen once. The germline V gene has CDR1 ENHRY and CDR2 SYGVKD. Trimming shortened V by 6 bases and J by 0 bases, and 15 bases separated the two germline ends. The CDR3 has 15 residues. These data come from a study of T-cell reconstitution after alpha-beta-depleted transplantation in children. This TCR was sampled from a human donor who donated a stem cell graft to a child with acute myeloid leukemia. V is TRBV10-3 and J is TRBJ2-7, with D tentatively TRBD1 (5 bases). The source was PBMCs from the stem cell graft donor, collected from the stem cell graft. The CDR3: CAISVSRVNSYEQYF. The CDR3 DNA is TGTGCCATCAGCGTCAGCAGGGTAAACTCCTACGAGCAGTACTTC.